Here is one T cell receptor (beta chain) with its context. Its antigen is unknown. Base qualities are not provided; no much larger clone lies one nucleotide away. The entry originates in a study of cytomegalovirus exposure and HLA in healthy donors listed by TCRdb under 2017. Regarding the complete study: According to an earlier analysis of 587 of the donors, 150 million to 200 million T cells yielded 117 million unique TCR beta sequences and approximately 280 Gb of sequence data. An early release covering just under 650 HLA-typed donors comprised roughly 300 gigabases of sequencing data and roughly 85 million unique TCR sequences. Of the approximately 370 genotyped donors, approximately 80% were placed in the genetic ancestry cluster associated with self-reported Caucasian donors. The study aimed to test whether signatures of past pathogen exposure could be identified by cataloging public T cell receptors. The T cell repertoires of around 730 subjects were profiled by immunosequencing and related to cytomegalovirus serostatus. In addition to the first cohort of 500 to 850 subjects, a separate validation cohort of 120 different subjects was used. High-throughput TCR immunosequencing, statistical association of individual TCRs with disease status, and machine learning were combined to predict cytomegalovirus infection status. A later analysis re-examined previously published TCR beta repertoires from about 670 donors and added high-resolution HLA genotyping to investigate patterns of TCR occurrence. Rather than using new phenotypic data, the later analysis identified candidate immune exposures from TCR beta sequences and from how often those sequences occurred across donors. An earlier analysis of approximately 640 of the donors applied high-throughput TCR beta sequencing to assess whether each TCR beta V gene segment acted as functional or pseudogenic. Donor age, sex, ethnicity and CMV serostatus were compiled together with the repertoire data. A later genetic analysis used genome-wide SNP genotypes for about 60% of the roughly 700 donors, treating that subset as a discovery cohort. All discovery cohort repertoires had been generated on a single sequencing platform. Class I and class II HLA loci were covered by the typing at four-digit resolution. Typing coverage differed by locus: A, B, C, DRB1 and DQB1 were typed in about 620-640 donors, DQA1 in 522, DPA1 in some 600, and DPB1 in 450 to 490. Because of strong linkage in the cohort, roughly five DR-DQ haplotypes were treated as single units for association and clustering. On average, roughly 250,000 unique TCR beta nucleotide sequences were sequenced per donor among fewer than 500 genotyped donors of the cohort, with 15% to 20% of those sequences being non-productive. What the research found in general, with its limitations: The only immune exposure information available for the cohort was CMV serostatus. In a later analysis, the rate of TCR association differed among HLA loci, with DRB1 alleles having the most associated TCRs and HLA-C alleles having the fewest. The sequencing pipeline was judged likely to have produced a cluster of highly shared sequence variants as a technical artifact. According to a later analysis, most CMV-associated TCR beta chains appeared to be HLA-restricted, and the HLA associations seemed to be driven largely by CMV exposure. Because counts were too low, 15 to 20 rarely observed V segments, including chromosome 9 orphons, were excluded from the earlier analysis of around 590 of the donors. In vitro tests confirmed that a few of the cytomegalovirus-associated TCR beta chains recognize cytomegalovirus antigens. Specific HLA alleles were associated with roughly 16,000 TCR beta sequences at a false discovery rate of 0.05 in a later analysis. V-gene and J-gene trimming of TCR beta chains was associated with a missense DCLRE1C variant in a later genetic analysis, and the association was replicated in an independent cohort. Strong co-occurrence of HLA alleles, especially DR and DQ, made assigning TCR associations to individual alleles difficult. Presence/absence analyses assumed roughly uniform sequencing depth across donors, an assumption that may not hold. In both the original and validation cohorts, the classifier was reported to diagnose cytomegalovirus status with high specificity and sensitivity. In an earlier analysis of approximately 590 of the donors, most TCR beta V segments appeared in productive rearrangements about 90% or about 30% of the time, broadly matching IMGT annotations. A further reported finding was that TCR beta sequences accurately predicted the HLA-A and HLA-B alleles for most subjects in the first cohort. Several of the top co-occurrence clusters appeared to be linked to parvovirus B19, influenza, CMV and Epstein-Barr virus, according to a later analysis. HLA typing was unavailable for some donors at each locus, so association tests used only the typed subset. In the study, approximately 150 TCR beta chains were listed as associated with cytomegalovirus. Because the 87-base-pair reads could not distinguish some IMGT-functional V segments, including TRBV6-2 and TRBV6-3, those segments were excluded. Linkage disequilibrium might explain the correlated functional status among segregating V segments, but an unknown experimental factor could not be ruled out. The authors suggested that the approach could potentially be extended to other disease states and immunological phenotypes. Most TCR sequences were seen in very few donors, while some public TCRs were found in many individuals. According to a later genetic analysis, donors in an Asian-associated ancestry cluster had fewer N-insertions in productive TCRs than the roughly 700-donor mean. In a later analysis, HLA-associated TCR beta chains showed more clonal expansion and lower generation probabilities than non-associated chains that were equally common. The cohort was sequenced for TCR beta chains only, and without alpha or paired-chain data the features that could be detected were limited.

From a lookup of the germline V gene, CDR1 and CDR2 are SQVTM and ANQGSEA. From V the trimming removes 8 bases and from J it removes 4 bases, while the gene matches leave 5 bases of the junction unaccounted for. The CDR3 spans 12 residues, from the cysteine through the phenylalanine. Solely the CDR3 DNA is kept, with 36 bases framed from the first base. Library construction relied on the immunoSEQ multiplex PCR assay. The multiplex PCR relied on a mix of 60 forward primers for TCR Vbeta segments and 13 reverse primers for TCR Jbeta segments. The CDR3 region of rearranged TCR beta genes was amplified from genomic DNA by a multiplex PCR assay. The amplified TCR beta libraries were sequenced on the Illumina HiSeq System as 87-base-pair reads. Per the source publication's procedure: Across the 700 or so repertoires, a later analysis counted approximately 75 million unique TCR beta chains, roughly 11 million of which were shared by at least two donors. Raw reads were error-corrected and collapsed into unique sequences by a nearest-neighbor algorithm in which closely related sequences were merged to remove PCR and sequencing errors. To assign V, D and J gene segments, CDR3 sequences were aligned to IMGT reference sequences. For a sequence to be retained, a match of at least six nucleotides was required to both a V gene segment and a J gene segment. A rearrangement was called productive if the CDR3 had no stop codons and remained in frame with V and J, and every other rearrangement was called non-productive. CDR3 was defined by IMGT convention, running from the second conserved V-encoded cysteine to the conserved J-encoded phenylalanine. The earlier analysis of some 600 of the donors excluded sequences that lacked an unambiguous match to a single V gene segment. In an earlier analysis of some 590 of the donors, a V segment was called functional when productive rearrangements were above 56.7%, and segregating when the standard deviation between donors exceeded 5%. A statistical classification framework was built to diagnose cytomegalovirus status from the catalog of TCR beta chain sequences. In a later analysis, TCR nucleotide sequences were compared against IMGT/GENE-DB human TR gene sequences so that V and J genes could be assigned. A later analysis assigned CDR3 sequences and most-parsimonious VDJ recombination scenarios with the TCRdist pipeline. A later analysis defined each TCR beta chain by its CDR3 amino acid sequence plus V-gene family, and excluded reads lacking a unique V-gene family. As a way to deal with suspected cross-contamination and a sequencing artifact, a later analysis dropped 640 or so nucleotide sequences that were highly shared and had low generation probability. For each public chain, a later analysis derived a clonal expansion index from normalized ranks of inferred template counts within each repertoire. A later analysis computed generation probabilities with a VDJ recombination model fitted to out-of-frame rearrangements, and checked the results against IGoR. Hypergeometric tests were used in a later analysis to score TCR-TCR, TCR-HLA and TCR-CMV co-occurrence, with a repertoire-size bias correction applied to the TCR pairs. In a later analysis, false discovery rates were estimated by permuting HLA or CMV assignments 20 times. In a later analysis, co-occurring TCRs were grouped with DBSCAN, and TCRdist sequence similarity was added when clustering was performed within HLA-allele-positive subsets. Co-occurrence clustering excluded repertoires with fewer than 30,000 or more than 120,000 public chains, plus five with anomalous nucleotide sharing. Here the immuneACCESS table is served through TCRdb, limited to in-frame sequences with V and J called. Missing clones are a known gap in these copies; in checked studies unresolved V genes cover under half, and the rest lacks a known reason. The DNA gave D and trimming, while V, J and clone size come from that table. Here the sample has a few hundred thousand clones; around 66% occur a single time. 2% to 2.5% of the sample is taken by the ten largest.

The cohort comprised around 700 healthy bone marrow donors. At the time of sampling, all cohort members were nominally healthy, though unrecorded immune exposures were likely present. The donor tested CMV seronegative and was one of the 352 seronegative cohort members. Every donor gave a peripheral blood sample, and the peripheral blood mononuclear cells from that sample were used for TCR beta sequencing. Genomic DNA extraction from the blood cell samples was performed with the Qiagen DNeasy Blood Extraction Kit. The TCR sequence derives from a female donor in good health and CMV-seronegative. Sequencing was carried out using PBMCs. The chain joins TRBV29-1 to TRBJ2-3, and 8 junction bases match TRBD2. The CDR3 protein sequence reads: CSIGTSSDTQYF. The sequenced DNA is TGCAGCATCGGGACTAGTTCAGATACGCAGTATTTT.